The source of this T cell receptor (beta chain) is a study of blood T cells in healthy people across ages. The authors ran a second PCR of roughly 6 to 12 cycles using a sample-barcoded 5' primer and a J-beta primer mix. TCRdb re-called the 5' RACE reads through MiXCR, storing one row per CDR3 protein. The profile shows over 1.5 million distinct CDR3 sequences, about 49% of them singletons. V was pared by 1 base and J by 7 bases, with 11 bases between. The CDR3 totals 13 residues. From germline, CDR1 is SGHVS and CDR2 FNYEAQ. The sequence came from a woman between 40 and 50 years old in good health. V gene TRBV7-6 combines with J gene TRBJ2-7; D gene uncertain. Sequencing was done on a sample of blood. The CDR3 nucleotides are TGTGCCAGCAGCTTAGGTACAATGGATGAGCAGTACTTC. Translated: CASSLGTMDEQYF.